This T cell receptor beta chain was recorded in a study of T cells in localized non-small cell lung cancer. The CDR3 has 15 amino acids. Germline V gene sequence: CDR1 LNHNV, CDR2 YYDKDF (reference sequence). With 0 bases removed from V and 6 bases from J, the gap between germline ends came to 15 bases. Clones were sequenced by immunoSEQ multiplex PCR, and TCRdb holds only the in-frame ones, with some missing. This sample has approximately 41,000 clones, with approximately 86% found just once. This clonotype was sampled from a woman aged 18 to 55 with stage III lung adenocarcinoma. J is TRBJ2-7 and V is TRBV15, with a tentative D call TRBD1 (5 bases). The material was peripheral blood, obtained before any cancer treatment. CDR3 sequence: CATSRDRGILSEQYF. The CDR3 nucleotides are TGTGCCACCAGCAGAGATAGGGGAATCCTGTCCGAGCAGTACTTC. Filled out from reference TRBV15 and TRBJ2-7, the complete variable domain reads DAMVIQNPRYQVTQFGKPVTLSCSQTLNHNVMYWYQQKSSQAPKLLFHYYDKDFNNEADTPDNFQSRRPNTSFCFLDIRSPGLGDTAMYLCATSRDRGILSEQYFGPGTRLTVT.